The source of this T cell receptor beta chain is a study of memory CD4+ T cells and cytomegalovirus serostatus. Regarding the study as a whole: The CMV-associated TCR signature appears largely within the CD4+ memory repertoire. Of under 200 reported CMV TCRbeta sequences, roughly 67 were found in memory CD4+ repertoires.

Regarding this clone: What it binds is unknown.

The sort gate was single viable CD3+CD4+CD8-CD45RO+ cells for memory CD4+ T cells. Total CD4+ T cells were enriched by CD4 positive selection. Source study methods: Out-of-frame sequences were removed, leaving a few million distinct TCRbeta sequences. The table came from immunoSEQ multiplex PCR; TCRdb's copy has only in-frame clones and leaves some out. V, J and clone size reflect that table, while D and trimming were determined from the DNA. This table has some 80,000 clones, 65% to 85% appearing once. Trimming removed 6 bases from V and 0 bases from J, with 11 bases in between. This CDR3 contains 14 residues. In germline, CDR1 is SGHAT, CDR2 FQDESV (reference sequence).

The receptor was derived from an adult in good health and CMV-seronegative. The rearrangement joins TRBV11-1 to TRBJ1-1; D possibly corresponds to TRBD1 (6 bases). The sequencing sample was made of memory CD4+ T cells from blood. The CDR3 nucleotides are TGTGCCAGCAGATCAGGGGCTCTGAACACTGAAGCTTTCTTT. Its protein product is CASRSGALNTEAFF.